This T cell receptor (beta chain) appears in the sequencing data of a study of blood T cell repertoires in COVID-19. Germline CDR1 and CDR2: GTSNPN and SVGIG (reference sequence). The CDR3 extends over 12 amino acids. V was trimmed by 1 base and J by 4 bases, leaving 8 bases between them. Libraries were prepared by immunoSEQ multiplex PCR; TCRdb keeps only in-frame clonotypes and omits some of them. Here the sample spans 150,000 to 200,000 clones, approximately 80% being singletons. The chain has TRBV30 and TRBJ2-7; D unclear. The receptor's source is a man aged 50-59 years who had recovered from COVID-19. Material for sequencing was peripheral blood. The CDR3 here is CAWSASGYEQYF. Written as DNA, the CDR3 is TGTGCCTGGAGTGCGTCAGGTTACGAGCAGTACTTC.